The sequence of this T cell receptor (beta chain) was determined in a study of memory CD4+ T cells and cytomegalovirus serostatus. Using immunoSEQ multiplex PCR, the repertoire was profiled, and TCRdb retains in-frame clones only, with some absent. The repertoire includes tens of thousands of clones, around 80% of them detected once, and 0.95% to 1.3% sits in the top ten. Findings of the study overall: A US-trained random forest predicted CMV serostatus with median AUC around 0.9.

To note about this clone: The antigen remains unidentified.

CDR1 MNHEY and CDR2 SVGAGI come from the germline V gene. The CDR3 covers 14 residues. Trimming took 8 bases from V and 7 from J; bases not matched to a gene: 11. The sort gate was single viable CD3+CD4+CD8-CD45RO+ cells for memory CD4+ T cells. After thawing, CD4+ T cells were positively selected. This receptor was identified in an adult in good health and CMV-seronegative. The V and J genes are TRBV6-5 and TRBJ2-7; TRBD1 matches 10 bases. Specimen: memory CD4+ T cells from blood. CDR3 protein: CASHLGTGAGEQYF. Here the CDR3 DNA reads TGTGCCAGCCACCTAGGGACAGGGGCGGGAGAGCAGTACTTC.